Sequencing of this T cell receptor beta chain was carried out in a study of radiation and T cells in renal cell carcinoma. Time point meaning: blood 4 weeks post-SBRT, at nephrectomy. Treatment specified: 15 Gy SBRT to primary tumor, nephrectomy 4 weeks later. Nephrectomy followed 15 Gy stereotactic body radiation by 4 weeks. Notes on the study in general: Top tumor clonotypes rose in blood 2 weeks post-radiation, then contracted. No pretreatment tumor biopsies were available for baseline clonotypes.

About this clone itself: Its specificity is not known.

Sequencing was performed with immunoSEQ multiplex PCR; in TCRdb, only in-frame clones are kept and a portion is missing. The data show fewer than 200,000 clones, about 85% seen once. V gave up 4 bases and J gave up 3 bases, with 10 bases separating them. CDR1 and CDR2 from the germline V gene are SGDLS and YYNGEE. The CDR3 is 14 amino acids. The TCR sequence derives from a woman in her 50s with renal cell carcinoma. The chain carries TRBV9 and TRBJ2-2; no reliable D call. This sample comprised blood, obtained from a patient whose treatment included radiotherapy and nephrectomy. CDR3 amino acids: CASSFGWDTGELFF. The CDR3 region has the DNA TGTGCCAGCAGCTTCGGGTGGGACACCGGGGAGCTGTTTTTT.